The TCR beta chain described here comes from a study of T cell clonality in common variable immunodeficiency. Study conclusions and caveats: TCRbeta clonality was increased in CVID versus healthy controls. In common variable immunodeficiency, TCR beta chains reportedly carried fewer deletions and N-nucleotide insertions.

Sequencing used immunoSEQ multiplex PCR; TCRdb keeps in-frame clones, though not all of them. The sample counts about 34,000 clones, none seen once; the ten largest own around 28%. This clone has only a few counts. Its antigen is unknown. Most patients and controls had Caucasian heritage. Sequences were obtained from peripheral blood mononuclear cells. The TCR originated in a human donor with common variable immunodeficiency.

The sequenced CDR3 bases are TGCGCCAGCAGGTTGCGGACAGGGGGCTACAATGAG. It specifies CASRLRTGGYNE. In full, the CDR3 is CASRLRTGGYNEQFF. This rearrangement joins TRBV5-1 to TRBJ2-1; 10 bases line up with TRBD1. Read data end 3 residues before the CDR3 end; the end is taken from the germline J gene. The CDR3 spans 15 residues. The trim removed 5 bases at V and 3 bases at J, leaving 5 bases unmatched. Germline V gene lookup returns CDR1 SGHRS and CDR2 YFSETQ.